This is a list of T cell receptor beta chains from one sample in a study of T cell responses to AZD1222 COVID-19 vaccine. Measured with immunoSEQ multiplex PCR; TCRdb has only the in-frame clones, and not every one. The data hold approximately 150,000 clones, with roughly 93% observed a single time. The material was peripheral blood, obtained on day 0 of AZD1222 vaccination. The origin of the receptors is an adult in good health. Both conserved end residues are part of each CDR3. D genes are given only for firm matches. Clone size is stated in some rows and not others, as once, few, many or a class when expanded.

CASSLGTPSTDTQYF	TGTGCCAGCAGCCTTGGGACTCCTAGCACAGATACGCAGTATTTT	-	TRBV14	-	TRBJ2-3
CASSPPGQGANQPQHF	TGTGCCAGCTCACCCCCGGGACAGGGGGCGAATCAGCCCCAGCATTTT	-	TRBV18	TRBD1	TRBJ1-5
CASSPKGRETQYF	TGTGCCAGCAGCCCGAAAGGGCGGGAGACCCAGTACTTC	-	TRBV9	-	TRBJ2-5
CASSSAGSGTQYF	TGTGCCAGCAGCTCCGCGGGGAGTGGTACGCAGTATTTT	-	TRBV7-9	-	TRBJ2-3
CASSGTSGLNEQFF	TGTGCCAGCAGTGGGACTAGCGGGCTTAATGAGCAGTTCTTC	-	TRBV9	TRBD2	TRBJ2-1
CASSYTVMNTEAFF	TGTGCCAGCAGTTACACAGTAATGAACACTGAAGCTTTCTTT	-	TRBV6-2/TRBV6-3	-	TRBJ1-1
CAWRPKGTGEDGYTF	TGTGCCTGGAGACCCAAGGGGACAGGGGAAGATGGCTACACCTTC	-	TRBV30	TRBD1	TRBJ1-2
CASSALGGSETQYF	TGTGCCAGCAGCGCGCTCGGGGGTTCGGAGACCCAGTACTTC	-	TRBV3-1/TRBV3-2	-	TRBJ2-5
CASSLGTHQETQYF	TGTGCCAGCAGCTTAGGGACACACCAAGAGACCCAGTACTTC	-	TRBV7-8	-	TRBJ2-5
CASSLAFSVSSGNTIYF	TGTGCCAGCAGCTTAGCGTTCTCGGTTAGCTCTGGAAACACCATATATTTT	few	TRBV7-2	-	TRBJ1-3
CASSRRVAANEQFF	TGTGCCAGCAGTCGGCGGGTTGCGGCCAATGAGCAGTTCTTC	-	TRBV6-2/TRBV6-3	-	TRBJ2-1
CASSLDGGSYGYTF	TGTGCCAGCAGCTTGGATGGGGGCTCCTATGGCTACACCTTC	-	TRBV5-4	-	TRBJ1-2
CASSQDGRQETQYF	TGCGCCAGCAGCCAAGATGGTAGGCAAGAGACCCAGTACTTC	-	TRBV4-3	-	TRBJ2-5
CASSPQGTGYTF	TGTGCCAGCAGCCCACAGGGGACCGGCTACACCTTC	once	TRBV7-9	TRBD1	TRBJ1-2
CASSPGSGGGYEQYF	TGTGCCAGCAGCCCCGGCTCTGGGGGTGGCTACGAGCAGTACTTC	-	TRBV7-2	-	TRBJ2-7
CASSLSLLFNEKLFF	TGTGCCAGTAGTTTGTCCCTGTTATTTAATGAAAAACTGTTTTTT	few	TRBV19	-	TRBJ1-4
CASSQVILGSGNTIYF	TGTGCCAGCAGCCAAGTTATATTGGGATCCGGAAACACCATATATTTT	-	TRBV4-2	-	TRBJ1-3
CASRPQGWTEAFF	TGTGCCAGCAGACCGCAGGGGTGGACTGAAGCTTTCTTT	-	TRBV13	-	TRBJ1-1
CASSPDPYGYTF	TGTGCCAGCAGCCCGGACCCCTATGGCTACACCTTC	-	TRBV3-1/TRBV3-2	-	TRBJ1-2
CASSFTSGRGKNIQYF	TGTGCCAGCAGCTTTACTAGCGGGAGGGGGAAAAACATTCAGTACTTC	-	TRBV7-2	TRBD2	TRBJ2-4
CASRSTGGNSPLHF	TGTGCCAGCCGATCTACAGGGGGAAATTCACCCCTCCACTTT	-	TRBV28	TRBD1	TRBJ1-6
CAWKVQLNSPLHF	TGTGCCTGGAAGGTGCAGCTTAATTCACCCCTCCACTTT	-	TRBV30	-	TRBJ1-6
CASSFPYGYTF	TGTGCCAGCAGTTTCCCTTATGGCTACACCTTC	-	TRBV11-2	-	TRBJ1-2
CASSLTTGANYGYTF	TGTGCCAGCAGTTTAACGACAGGGGCAAACTATGGCTACACCTTC	-	TRBV6-6	TRBD1	TRBJ1-2
CASSPGQEHQPQHF	TGTGCCAGCAGTCCTGGACAGGAGCATCAGCCCCAGCATTTT	-	TRBV2	TRBD1	TRBJ1-5
CASRFDKFYGYTF	TGTGCCAGCAGATTTGACAAATTCTATGGCTACACCTTC	-	TRBV2	-	TRBJ1-2
CASSFSGTGRSPLHF	TGTGCCAGCAGCTTTTCCGGGACAGGACGTTCACCCCTCCACTTT	few	TRBV11-2	TRBD1	TRBJ1-6
CATSRGTGTLYEQYF	TGTGCCACCAGCAGAGGGACCGGGACCCTCTACGAGCAGTACTTC	-	TRBV15	-	TRBJ2-7
CASSSTGRRQPQHF	TGTGCCAGCAGCTCTACAGGGAGGCGTCAGCCCCAGCATTTT	-	TRBV7-8	-	TRBJ1-5
CASRRGNQPQHF	TGTGCCAGCAGACGGGGAAATCAGCCCCAGCATTTT	-	TRBV6-5	-	TRBJ1-5
CASMEDGPRQGAAKNIQYF	TGTGCCAGCATGGAGGACGGACCCCGACAGGGGGCAGCCAAAAACATTCAGTACTTC	once	TRBV9	TRBD1	TRBJ2-4
CASSFLRDASYGAQYF	TGTGCCAGCAGCTTCTTGCGGGACGCATCTTATGGGGCCCAGTACTTC	-	TRBV7-9	-	TRBJ2-5
CASSLKESNTEAFF	TGTGCCAGCAGTTTGAAGGAGTCGAACACTGAAGCTTTCTTT	-	TRBV27	-	TRBJ1-1
CASSTGLAGQETQYF	TGCGCCAGCAGCACGGGACTAGCGGGGCAAGAGACCCAGTACTTC	once	TRBV5-1	TRBD2	TRBJ2-5
CASSQVRISNYGYTF	TGCGCCAGCAGCCAAGTCCGGATTTCTAACTATGGCTACACCTTC	-	TRBV4-1	-	TRBJ1-2
CASCSRQWEHPYPGYGYTF	TGTGCCAGCTGCTCTCGTCAATGGGAGCACCCCTATCCCGGCTATGGCTACACCTTC	-	TRBV5-7	-	TRBJ1-2
CASSISRLAQETQYF	TGTGCCAGCAGCATATCCAGACTAGCCCAAGAGACCCAGTACTTC	-	TRBV7-2	TRBD2	TRBJ2-5
CATSRGTTYEQYF	TGTGCCACCAGCAGAGGGACTACCTACGAGCAGTACTTC	-	TRBV15	-	TRBJ2-7
CASSAGSYNSPLHF	TGTGCCAGCAGCGCAGGGAGCTATAATTCACCCCTCCACTTT	-	TRBV9	-	TRBJ1-6